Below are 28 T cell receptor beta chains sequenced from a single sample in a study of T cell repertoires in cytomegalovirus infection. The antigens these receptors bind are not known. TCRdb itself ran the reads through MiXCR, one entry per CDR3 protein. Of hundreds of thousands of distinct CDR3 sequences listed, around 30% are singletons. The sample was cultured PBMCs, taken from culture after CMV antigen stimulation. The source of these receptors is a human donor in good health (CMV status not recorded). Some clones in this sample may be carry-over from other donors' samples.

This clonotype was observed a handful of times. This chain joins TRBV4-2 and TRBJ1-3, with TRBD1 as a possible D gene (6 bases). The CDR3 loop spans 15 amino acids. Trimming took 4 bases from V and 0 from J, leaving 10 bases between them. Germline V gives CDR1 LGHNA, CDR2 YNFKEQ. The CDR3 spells CASSRDRNSGNTIYF. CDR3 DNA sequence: TGTGCCAGCAGCCGAGACAGGAACTCTGGAAACACCATATATTTT.

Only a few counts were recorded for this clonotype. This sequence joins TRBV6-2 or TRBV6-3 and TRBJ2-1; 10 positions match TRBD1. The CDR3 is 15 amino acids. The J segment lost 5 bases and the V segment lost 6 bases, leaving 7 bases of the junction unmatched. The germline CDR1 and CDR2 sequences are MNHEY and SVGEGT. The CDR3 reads CASSLGQGDDNEQFF. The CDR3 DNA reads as TGTGCCAGCAGCCTCGGACAGGGGGACGACAATGAGCAGTTCTTC.

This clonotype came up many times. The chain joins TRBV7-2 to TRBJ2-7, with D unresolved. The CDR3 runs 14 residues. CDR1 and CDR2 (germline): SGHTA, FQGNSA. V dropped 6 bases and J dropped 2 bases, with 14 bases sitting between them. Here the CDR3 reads CASSMVGRTYEQYF. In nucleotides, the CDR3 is TGTGCCAGCAGTATGGTGGGCAGAACCTACGAGCAGTACTTC.

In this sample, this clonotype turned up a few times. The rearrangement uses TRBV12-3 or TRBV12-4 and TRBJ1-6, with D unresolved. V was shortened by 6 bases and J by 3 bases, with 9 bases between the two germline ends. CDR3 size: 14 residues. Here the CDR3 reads CASSRRVYNSPLHF. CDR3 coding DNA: TGTGCCAGCAGCCGTCGGGTCTATAATTCACCCCTCCACTTT.

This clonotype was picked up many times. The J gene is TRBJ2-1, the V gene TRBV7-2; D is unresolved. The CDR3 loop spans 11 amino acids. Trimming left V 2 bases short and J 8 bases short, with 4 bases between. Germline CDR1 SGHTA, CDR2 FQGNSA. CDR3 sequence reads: CASSLWYEQFF. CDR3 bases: TGTGCCAGCAGCTTATGGTATGAGCAGTTCTTC.

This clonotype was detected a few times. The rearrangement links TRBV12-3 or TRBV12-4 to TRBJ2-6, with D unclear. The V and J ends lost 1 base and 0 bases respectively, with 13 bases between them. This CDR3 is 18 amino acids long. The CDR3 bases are TGTGCCAGCAGTTTAGACAGCCGAATTCACTCTGGGGCCAACGTCCTGACTTTC. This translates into CASSLDSRIHSGANVLTF.

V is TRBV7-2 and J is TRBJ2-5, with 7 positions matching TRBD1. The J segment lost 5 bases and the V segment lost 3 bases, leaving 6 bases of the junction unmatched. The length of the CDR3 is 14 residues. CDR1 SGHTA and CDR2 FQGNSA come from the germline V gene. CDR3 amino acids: CASSFQTGLETQYF. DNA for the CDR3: TGTGCCAGCAGCTTCCAGACAGGGTTGGAGACCCAGTACTTC.

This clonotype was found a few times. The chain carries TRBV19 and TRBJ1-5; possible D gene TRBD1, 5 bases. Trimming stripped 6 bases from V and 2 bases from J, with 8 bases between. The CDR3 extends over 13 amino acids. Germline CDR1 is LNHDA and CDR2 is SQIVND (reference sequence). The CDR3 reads CASRGERNQPQHF. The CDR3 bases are TGTGCCAGTAGAGGGGAACGCAATCAGCCCCAGCATTTT.

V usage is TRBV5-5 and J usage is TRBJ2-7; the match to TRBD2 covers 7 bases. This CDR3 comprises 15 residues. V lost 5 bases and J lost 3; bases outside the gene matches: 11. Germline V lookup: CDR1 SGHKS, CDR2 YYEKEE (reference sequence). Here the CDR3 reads CASRLAFEALYEQYF. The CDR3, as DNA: TGTGCCAGCAGACTAGCGTTTGAGGCCCTCTACGAGCAGTACTTC.

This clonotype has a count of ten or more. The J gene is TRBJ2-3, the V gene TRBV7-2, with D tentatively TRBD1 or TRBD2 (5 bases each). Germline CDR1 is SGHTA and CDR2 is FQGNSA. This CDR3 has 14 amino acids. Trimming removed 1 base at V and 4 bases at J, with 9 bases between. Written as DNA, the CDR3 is TGTGCCAGCAGCTTAGAAAGGGGACCAGATACGCAGTATTTT. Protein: CASSLERGPDTQYF.

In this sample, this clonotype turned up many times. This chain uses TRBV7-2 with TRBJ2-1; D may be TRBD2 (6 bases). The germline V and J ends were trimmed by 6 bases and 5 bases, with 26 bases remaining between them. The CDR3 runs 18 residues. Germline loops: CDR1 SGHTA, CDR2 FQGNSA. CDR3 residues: CASSHAPGLEFLHNEQFF. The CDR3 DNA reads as TGTGCCAGCAGTCACGCGCCGGGACTGGAATTTTTGCACAATGAGCAGTTCTTC.

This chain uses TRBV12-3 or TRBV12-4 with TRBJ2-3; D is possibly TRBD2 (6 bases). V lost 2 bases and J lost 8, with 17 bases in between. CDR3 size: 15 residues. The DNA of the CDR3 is TGTGCCAGCAGTTTACGTTCGGGCGGGGAGCTTACGCAGTATTTT. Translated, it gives CASSLRSGGELTQYF.

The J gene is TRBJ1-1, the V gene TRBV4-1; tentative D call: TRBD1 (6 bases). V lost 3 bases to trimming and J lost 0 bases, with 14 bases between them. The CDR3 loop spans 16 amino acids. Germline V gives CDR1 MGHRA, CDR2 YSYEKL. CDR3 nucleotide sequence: TGCGCCAGCAGCCAGAGGCCCCAGGGGATGAACACTGAAGCTTTCTTT. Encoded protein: CASSQRPQGMNTEAFF.

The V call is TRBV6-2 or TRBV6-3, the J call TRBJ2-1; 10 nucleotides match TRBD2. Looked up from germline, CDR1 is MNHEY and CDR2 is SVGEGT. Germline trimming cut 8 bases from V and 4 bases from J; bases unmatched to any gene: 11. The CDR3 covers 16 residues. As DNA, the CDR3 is TGTGCCAGCTGTCGCCCGCATAGCGGGAGGTACAATGAGCAGTTCTTC. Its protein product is CASCRPHSGRYNEQFF.

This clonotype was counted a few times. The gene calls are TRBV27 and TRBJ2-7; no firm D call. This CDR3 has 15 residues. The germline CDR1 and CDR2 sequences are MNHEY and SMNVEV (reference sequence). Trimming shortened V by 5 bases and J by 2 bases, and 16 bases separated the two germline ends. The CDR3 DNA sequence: TGTGCCAGCAGTCTTGATTCCGGCGGCACCTACGAGCAGTACTTC. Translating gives CASSLDSGGTYEQYF.

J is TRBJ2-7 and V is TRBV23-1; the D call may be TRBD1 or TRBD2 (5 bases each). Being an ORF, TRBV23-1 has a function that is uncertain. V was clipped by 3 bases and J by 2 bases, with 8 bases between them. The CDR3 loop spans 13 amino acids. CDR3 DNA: TGCGCCAGCAGTCACGGGGACCCCTACGAGCAGTACTTC. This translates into CASSHGDPYEQYF.

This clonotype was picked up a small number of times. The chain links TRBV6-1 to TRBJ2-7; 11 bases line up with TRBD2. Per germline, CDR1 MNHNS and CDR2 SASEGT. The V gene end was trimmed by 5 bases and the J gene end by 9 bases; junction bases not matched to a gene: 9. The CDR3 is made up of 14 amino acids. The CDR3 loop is CASSRTSGPVGQYF. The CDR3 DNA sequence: TGTGCCAGCAGTCGGACTAGCGGGCCCGTGGGGCAGTACTTC.

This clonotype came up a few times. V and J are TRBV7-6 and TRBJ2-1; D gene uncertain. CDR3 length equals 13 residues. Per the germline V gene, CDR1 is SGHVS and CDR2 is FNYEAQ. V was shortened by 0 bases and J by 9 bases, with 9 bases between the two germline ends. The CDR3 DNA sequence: TGTGCCAGCAGCTTAGCGGTGAAGGCTGAGCAGTTCTTC. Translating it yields CASSLAVKAEQFF.

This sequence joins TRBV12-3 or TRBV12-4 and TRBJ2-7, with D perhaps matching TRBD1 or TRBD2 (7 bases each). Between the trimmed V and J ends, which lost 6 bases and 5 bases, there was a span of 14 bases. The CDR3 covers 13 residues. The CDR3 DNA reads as TGTGCCAGCAGCCTCAGGGGGGGGGACGAGCAGTACTTC. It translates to CASSLRGGDEQYF.

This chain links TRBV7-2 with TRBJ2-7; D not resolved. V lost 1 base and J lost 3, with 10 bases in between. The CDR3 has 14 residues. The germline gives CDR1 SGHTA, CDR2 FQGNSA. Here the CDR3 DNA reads TGTGCCAGCAGCTTAGGACGAGAATACTACGAGCAGTACTTC. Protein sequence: CASSLGREYYEQYF.

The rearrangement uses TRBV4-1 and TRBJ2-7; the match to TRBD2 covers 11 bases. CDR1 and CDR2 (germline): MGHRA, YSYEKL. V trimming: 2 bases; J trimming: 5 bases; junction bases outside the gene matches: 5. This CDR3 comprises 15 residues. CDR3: CASSQPTSGRHEQYF. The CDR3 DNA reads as TGCGCCAGCAGCCAACCTACTAGCGGGAGACACGAGCAGTACTTC.

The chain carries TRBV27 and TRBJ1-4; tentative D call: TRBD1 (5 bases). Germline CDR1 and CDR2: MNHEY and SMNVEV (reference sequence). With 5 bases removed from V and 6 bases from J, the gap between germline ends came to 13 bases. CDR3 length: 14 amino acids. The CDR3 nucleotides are TGTGCCAGCAGTAGGGCAGGGAGCCATGAAAAACTGTTTTTT. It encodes CASSRAGSHEKLFF.

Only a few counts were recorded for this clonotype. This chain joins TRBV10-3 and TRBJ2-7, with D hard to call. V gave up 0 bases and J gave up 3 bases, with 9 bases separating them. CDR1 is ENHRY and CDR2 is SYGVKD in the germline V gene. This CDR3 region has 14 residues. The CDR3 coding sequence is TGTGCCATCAGTGAGTCTCTAAGTAACTACGAGCAGTACTTC. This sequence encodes CAISESLSNYEQYF.

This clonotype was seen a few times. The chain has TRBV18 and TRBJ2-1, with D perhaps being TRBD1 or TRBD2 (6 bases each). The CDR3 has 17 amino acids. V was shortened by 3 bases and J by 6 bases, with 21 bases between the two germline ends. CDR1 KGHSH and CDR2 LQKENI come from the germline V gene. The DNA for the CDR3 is TGTGCCAGCTCACCCCCAGCCGGGGGCAGGGTGAGCAATGAGCAGTTCTTC. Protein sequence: CASSPPAGGRVSNEQFF.

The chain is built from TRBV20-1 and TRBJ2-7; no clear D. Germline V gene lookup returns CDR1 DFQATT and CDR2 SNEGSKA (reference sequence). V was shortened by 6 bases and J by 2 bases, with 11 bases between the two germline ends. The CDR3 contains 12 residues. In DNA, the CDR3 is TGCAGTGCCCTGTACGGGCCCTACGAGCAGTACTTC. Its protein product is CSALYGPYEQYF.

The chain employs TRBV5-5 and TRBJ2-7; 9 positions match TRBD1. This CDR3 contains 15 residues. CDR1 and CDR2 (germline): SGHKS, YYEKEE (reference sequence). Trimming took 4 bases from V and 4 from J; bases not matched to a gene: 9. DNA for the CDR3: TGTGCCAGCAGCCGGCCGGGACAGGGTTGGTACGAGCAGTACTTC. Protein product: CASSRPGQGWYEQYF.

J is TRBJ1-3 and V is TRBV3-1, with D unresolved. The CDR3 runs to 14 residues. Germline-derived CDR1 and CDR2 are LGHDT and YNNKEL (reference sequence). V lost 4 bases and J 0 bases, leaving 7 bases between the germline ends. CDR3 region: CASSRGVSGNTIYF. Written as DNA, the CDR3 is TGTGCCAGCAGCCGGGGTGTCTCTGGAAACACCATATATTTT. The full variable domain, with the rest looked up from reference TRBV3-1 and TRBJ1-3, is DTAVSQTPKYLVTQMGNDKSIKCEQNLGHDTMYWYKQDSKKFLKIMFSYNNKELIINETVPNRFSPKSPDKAHLNLHINSLELGDSAVYFCASSRGVSGNTIYFGEGSWLTVV.

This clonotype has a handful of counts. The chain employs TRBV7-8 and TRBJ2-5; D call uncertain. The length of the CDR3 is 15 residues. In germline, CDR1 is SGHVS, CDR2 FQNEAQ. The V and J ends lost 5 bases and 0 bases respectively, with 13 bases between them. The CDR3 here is CASSPTLTHQETQYF. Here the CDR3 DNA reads TGTGCCAGCAGCCCCACTTTAACCCACCAAGAGACCCAGTACTTC.